One and the same sample provided the 18 T cell receptor beta chains below, sequenced in a study of T cells in Graves' hyperthyroidism and ophthalmopathy. From RNA transcripts, TCR beta CDR3 regions were amplified. First-round RT-PCR of the TCR CDR3 relied on the HTBI primer set. TCRdb reprocessed the multiplex PCR reads with MiXCR, giving one entry per CDR3 protein. The sample contains around 340,000 distinct CDR3 sequences, under 25% of which appear only once. Source material: blood. The receptors originated from a woman aged 45-60 years with Graves' hyperthyroidism.

The rearrangement links TRBV7-3 to TRBJ2-2; no definite D call. The CDR3 totals 15 residues. Germline CDR1 is SGHTA and CDR2 is FQGTGA. Trimming shortened V by 0 bases and J by 8 bases, and 13 bases separated the two germline ends. CDR3 sequence (DNA): TGTGCCAGCAGCTTAACGTTGGCGGAAGGTGGGGAGCTGTTTTTT. This translates into CASSLTLAEGGELFF.

This clonotype has only a few counts. The V gene is TRBV25-1, the J gene TRBJ2-4; 7 positions agree with TRBD2. J was trimmed by 1 base and V by 6 bases; bases with no gene match: 3. From germline, CDR1 is MGHDK and CDR2 SYGVNS. The CDR3 runs 14 residues. CDR3 sequence reads: CASRGEGAKNIQYF. As DNA, the CDR3 is TGTGCCAGCAGGGGGGAGGGTGCCAAAAACATTCAGTACTTC.

Turning to this clonotype: This sequence may be a read error, since a much larger clone differs from it by one base. The CDR3 end shows no conserved phenylalanine or tryptophan, and so a read error is likely. This chain links TRBV6-2 or TRBV6-3 with TRBJ1-1; D gene unclear. Trimming cost V 5 bases and J 0 bases, with 7 bases left between them. CDR3 size: 13 residues. Germline V gives CDR1 MNHEY, CDR2 SVGEGT. The CDR3 region has the DNA TGTGCCAGCAGTCTAATATTGAACACTGAAGCTTTCCTT. Translating gives CASSLILNTEAFL.

The V call is TRBV3-1, the J call TRBJ1-1; tentative D call: TRBD1 (5 bases). With 4 bases removed from V and 11 bases from J, the gap between germline ends came to 11 bases. Germline CDR1 reads LGHDT; CDR2 reads YNNKEL (reference sequence). CDR3 length equals 11 residues. DNA for the CDR3: TGTGCCAGCAGCCTAGGGACCACGGCTTTCTTT. As protein: CASSLGTTAFF.

This clonotype was counted ten times or more. The chain has TRBV2 and TRBJ1-6; D ambiguous. V was shortened by 4 bases and J by 8 bases, with 15 bases between the two germline ends. There are 15 residues in the CDR3. Germline-derived CDR1 and CDR2 are SNHLY and FYNNEI. The chain's CDR3 is CASSVNGGWDSPLHF. In DNA, the CDR3 is TGTGCCAGCAGTGTCAATGGCGGATGGGATTCACCCCTCCACTTT.

This clonotype was recorded many times. This chain uses TRBV13 with TRBJ2-7; a possible D gene is TRBD2 (5 bases). V was pared by 4 bases and J by 2 bases, with 12 bases between. Germline V CDR1 and CDR2: PRHDT, FYEKMQ (reference sequence). This CDR3 comprises 14 residues. CDR3 DNA: TGTGCCAGCAGCTCCGGACTGGCTACCTACGAGCAGTACTTC. Its translation is CASSSGLATYEQYF.

Ten or more counts support this clonotype. This sequence joins TRBV11-2 and TRBJ2-7; weak D call: TRBD2 (6 bases). Germline CDR1 and CDR2: SGHAT and FQNNGV. Trimming left V 3 bases short and J 2 bases short, with 14 bases between. The CDR3 extends over 15 amino acids. CDR3 residues: CASSFGTVGTYEQYF. As DNA, the CDR3 is TGTGCCAGCAGCTTCGGGACTGTGGGGACCTACGAGCAGTACTTC. Full variable domain (outside the CDR3, taken from reference TRBV11-2 and TRBJ2-7): EAGVAQSPRYKIIEKRQSVAFWCNPISGHATLYWYQQILGQGPKLLIQFQNNGVVDDSQLPKDRFSAERLKGVDSTLKIQPAKLEDSAVYLCASSFGTVGTYEQYFGPGTRLTVT.

This clonotype was seen only a few times. V is TRBV20-1 and J is TRBJ1-5; the D is unclear. Trimming shortened V by 3 bases and J by 6 bases, and 12 bases separated the two germline ends. Germline CDR1 reads DFQATT; CDR2 reads SNEGSKA (reference sequence). CDR3 length: 13 amino acids. The CDR3 DNA is TGCAGTGCTAGTAACTTGGGGTCTCAGCCCCAGCATTTT. Translated: CSASNLGSQPQHF.

This clonotype was counted ten times or more. V and J are TRBV4-1 and TRBJ1-3; 8 bases fit TRBD1. With V trimmed by 3 bases and J by 2 bases, 3 bases remained unmatched. Germline V gene lookup returns CDR1 MGHRA and CDR2 YSYEKL. The CDR3 contains 15 residues. The CDR3 loop reads CASSHLQGAGNTIYF. The CDR3 region has the DNA TGCGCCAGCAGCCACCTACAGGGGGCTGGAAACACCATATATTTT.

In the case of this clonotype: A clone one base away is much larger, so this may be a read error. The gene calls are TRBV20-1 and TRBJ2-1; D is uncertain. The CDR3 has 15 amino acids. Trimming removed 6 bases from V and 0 bases from J, with 15 bases in between. Germline V CDR1 and CDR2: DFQATT, SNEGSKA (reference sequence). The CDR3 DNA is TGCAGTGCCCCTGGGTGGGTGGACTCCTACAATGAGCAGTTCTTC. Amino acid sequence: CSAPGWVDSYNEQFF.

This clonotype was counted only a few times. The chain links TRBV28 to TRBJ1-6; no firm D call. The CDR3 runs to 15 residues. Germline loops: CDR1 MDHEN, CDR2 SYDVKM. V lost 2 bases, J lost 5 bases, and 10 bases lay in between. The CDR3 loop reads CASSLRQADNSPLHF. In nucleotides, the CDR3 is TGTGCCAGCAGTTTAAGGCAGGCAGATAATTCACCCCTCCACTTT.

The chain links TRBV11-2 to TRBJ2-1, with 8 positions matching TRBD2. Germline V gene lookup returns CDR1 SGHAT and CDR2 FQNNGV. This CDR3 has 15 amino acids. V was pared by 3 bases and J by 1 base, with 2 bases of the junction left unmatched. The DNA for the CDR3 is TGTGCCAGCAGCTTCGGGGGGGCGTCCTACAATGAGCAGTTCTTC. This sequence encodes CASSFGGASYNEQFF.

The sample holds many counts of this clonotype. This rearrangement joins TRBV18 to TRBJ1-1; no clear D gene. V lost 0 bases to trimming and J lost 1 base, with 9 bases between them. This CDR3 region has 15 residues. CDR1 is KGHSH and CDR2 is LQKENI in the germline V gene. The CDR3 sequence is CASSPPKGSNTEAFF. CDR3 nucleotides: TGTGCCAGCTCACCACCGAAGGGATCGAACACTGAAGCTTTCTTT.

Only a few counts were recorded for this clonotype. The DNA for the CDR3 is TGTGCCAGCAGCTTATGGACACCGAACACCGGGGAGCTGTTTTTT. Translation gives CASSLWTPNTGELFF. J is TRBJ2-2 and V is TRBV7-9; D is possibly TRBD1 (5 bases). With 2 bases removed from V and 0 bases from J, the gap between germline ends came to 7 bases. Germline V gives CDR1 SEHNR, CDR2 FQNEAQ (reference sequence). CDR3 length: 15 amino acids.

This clonotype was counted many times. The chain has TRBV11-2 and TRBJ2-3; the D call may be TRBD1 or TRBD2 (5 bases each). This CDR3 spans 15 amino acids. The V gene lost 5 bases and the J gene lost 4 bases, with 16 bases spanning the gap. Per the germline V gene, CDR1 is SGHAT and CDR2 is FQNNGV. The CDR3 loop is CASSEGPWDADTQYF. The CDR3 DNA reads as TGTGCCAGCAGCGAGGGACCCTGGGACGCAGATACGCAGTATTTT.

This clonotype appeared many times. The V gene is TRBV6-4, the J gene TRBJ2-3, with D unresolved. The CDR3 sequence is 15 residues long. V lost 2 bases and J lost 6, with 15 bases in between. CDR1 and CDR2 from the germline V gene are MRHNA and SNTAGT. The CDR3 protein is CASSDRPGMGDTQYF. CDR3 coding DNA: TGTGCCAGCAGTGACCGGCCGGGCATGGGTGATACGCAGTATTTT.

Many counts were recorded for this clonotype. This chain links TRBV3-1 with TRBJ2-5, with 13 bases that match TRBD2. V lost 5 bases to trimming and J lost 2 bases; unmatched junction nucleotides: 5. Germline values: CDR1 LGHDT, CDR2 YNNKEL (reference sequence). CDR3 length: 16 residues. CDR3 region: CASSDRGLAGQETQYF. The CDR3 nucleotides read TGTGCCAGCAGCGATAGGGGACTAGCGGGACAAGAGACCCAGTACTTC.

There are many counts of this clonotype. The V call is TRBV7-3, the J call TRBJ2-5; the match to TRBD2 covers 11 bases. The junction had 3 bases not matched to a gene; V was cut back by 4 bases and J by 2 bases. This CDR3 is built from 15 residues. The germline CDR1 and CDR2 sequences are SGHTA and FQGTGA. The CDR3 sequence: CASSYSGRAQETQYF. CDR3 sequence (DNA): TGTGCCAGCAGCTATAGCGGGAGGGCTCAAGAGACCCAGTACTTC.